The clone carrying this T cell receptor beta chain occurred a few times. Its antigen remains unidentified. The record originates from a study of OX40 agonist ivuxolimab in advanced cancers. Whole-study context: The patients' treatment was ivuxolimab, an agonistic anti-OX40 (CD134) antibody.

Study results and caveats: Partly responding patients at 0.1-3.0 mg/kg showed some of the smallest clonal expansion.

This CDR3 is 13 amino acids long. Germline lookup yields CDR1 KGHSH and CDR2 LQKENI. Trimming removed 0 bases at V and 8 bases at J, with 7 bases between. Measured with immunoSEQ multiplex PCR; TCRdb has only the in-frame clones, and not every one. The table has some 80,000 clones, around 83% seen once. The clonotype comes from an adult with an advanced solid tumor such as melanoma, head and neck, liver or kidney cancer. Source: CD4+ or CD8+ T cells sorted from blood, taken in a trial of the OX40 agonist ivuxolimab. The gene calls are TRBV18 and TRBJ1-4; no reliable D call. This chain's CDR3 is CASSPPPGEKLFF. Here the CDR3 DNA reads TGTGCCAGCTCACCACCCCCTGGGGAAAAACTGTTTTTT. Full variable domain (outside the CDR3, taken from reference TRBV18 and TRBJ1-4): NAGVMQNPRHLVRRRGQEARLRCSPMKGHSHVYWYRQLPEEGLKFMVYLQKENIIDESGMPKERFSAEFPKEGPSILRIQQVVRGDSAAYFCASSPPPGEKLFFGSGTQLSVL.